These 2 T cell receptor beta chains originate from one sample sequenced in a study of CD4+ T cells in melanoma. This table comes from immunoSEQ multiplex PCR, and its TCRdb copy is limited to in-frame clones, with some not included. The table has around 10,000 clones, about 70% seen once. Sequencing was performed on cells from a culture (not recorded whether cultured in vitro). Receptors originate from a human donor with melanoma.

The chain uses TRBV7-2 and TRBJ1-5; D might be TRBD1 (5 bases). V lost 5 bases, J lost 7 bases, and 15 bases lay in between. The germline V gene has CDR1 SGHTA and CDR2 FQGNSA. This CDR3 contains 14 residues. CDR3 amino acids: CASSLMGVHQPQHF. The CDR3 region has the DNA TGTGCCAGCAGCCTCATGGGGGTGCACCAGCCCCAGCATTTT.

CDR3 sequence (DNA): TGCGCCAGCAGTACAGGGCCACCCCCCACAGATACGCAGTATTTT. It is translated as CASSTGPPPTDTQYF. This sequence joins TRBV23-1 and TRBJ2-3; D is possibly TRBD1 (6 bases). TRBV23-1 is flagged as an ORF with uncertain function. With 5 bases removed from V and 2 bases from J, the gap between germline ends came to 14 bases. The CDR3 sequence is 15 residues long.